This TCR beta chain was sequenced during a study of early T cells in non-severe SARS-CoV-2 infection. Across the whole study: Sequencing used unsorted whole-blood bulk RNA, so chains lack pairing. General study points: VDJdb-based annotation leaned toward anti-spike CD8 responses and missed private and CD4 specificities.

This CDR3 comprises 15 residues. Germline V gene sequence: CDR1 SNHLY, CDR2 FYNNEI. Unique molecular identifiers were affixed to single, distinct cDNA molecules. TCRdb reprocessed the 5' RACE reads via MiXCR and lists one record per CDR3 protein. The sample lists 60,000 to 85,000 distinct CDR3 sequences, less than 20% occurring once. A word on this clonotype: The antigen is undetermined. Its ends do not fully match the called genes, so a read error is possible.

Sequenced input: whole blood. The sequence derives from an adult who was a healthcare worker with PCR-confirmed SARS-CoV-2 infection or an uninfected control (not recorded which). The genes are TRBV2 and TRBJ1-5; 10 bases line up with TRBD1. The CDR3 spells CASSADRGTNQPQHF. CDR3 bases: TGTGCCAGCAGTGCGGACAGGGGGACCAATCAGCCGCAGCATTTT.